This T cell receptor (beta chain) came from a study of beta chain features in type 1 diabetes. Findings and limits, study-wide: Patients with type 1 diabetes showed fewer VDJ junction insertions and more deletions. Sampled from patients, naive, central memory and Treg TCRB repertoires appeared more similar than those sampled from healthy donors. In all four CD4+ subsets, TCRB CDR3 length was significantly, moderately reduced in type 1 diabetes. Equally in patients and controls, shorter templates might have been favored by PCR.

Germline V gene lookup returns CDR1 KGHSH and CDR2 LQKENI. V shed 3 bases and J 4 bases; nucleotides not matched to a gene: 1. This CDR3 contains 13 residues. Expressed TCRB transcripts were sequenced after all isolated RNA was converted to cDNA. TCRdb keeps only in-frame clones here, not all; method: immunoSEQ multiplex PCR. Of 300,000 to 400,000 clones listed, approximately 13% were seen once; the top ten hold nearly 0.015%. Sorted CD4+ subsets: naive, central memory, regulatory, stem cell-like memory (CD45RO/CCR7/CD25/CD127/CD95/CD27 panel). In the case of this clone: What it recognizes is unknown. Other nucleotide sequences in the sample specify the same CDR3.

The V and J genes are TRBV18 and TRBJ1-1; 8 bases agree with TRBD1. This receptor was taken from a woman between 18 and 29 years old with type 1 diabetes. Sequencing input: naive CD4+ T cells from blood. CDR3 nucleotides: TGTGCCAGCTCACCCCAGGGGGCCACTGAAGCTTTCTTT. It codes for CASSPQGATEAFF.